This T cell receptor (beta chain) stems from a study of T cell changes during pregnancy in multiple sclerosis. The CDR3 has 16 amino acids. Germline values: CDR1 SGHDN, CDR2 FVKESK. V was pared by 4 bases and J by 9 bases, with 8 bases of the junction left unmatched. Generated by immunoSEQ multiplex PCR, the TCRdb table keeps only in-frame clones and is missing some. The top ten hold approximately 1.1% of the sample, which has 40,000 to 45,000 clones, roughly 89% seen once. The receptor was derived from a female donor with multiple sclerosis, enrolled in a pregnancy study. Specimen: CD4+ T cells from peripheral blood mononuclear cells, collected in the first trimester of pregnancy. This chain uses TRBV14 with TRBJ2-4, with 14 bases identical to TRBD2. The CDR3 is CASSLPGLAGVGIQYF. The CDR3 nucleotides are TGTGCCAGCAGCCTACCGGGACTAGCGGGAGTGGGCATTCAGTACTTC. Full variable domain (remainder filled in from reference TRBV14 and TRBJ2-4): EAGVTQFPSHSVIEKGQTVTLRCDPISGHDNLYWYRRVMGKEIKFLLHFVKESKQDESGMPNNRFLAERTGGTYSTLKVQPAELEDSGVYFCASSLPGLAGVGIQYFGAGTRLSVL.